This TCR beta chain is drawn from a study of shared clonotypes between healthy human individuals. Method: immunoSEQ multiplex PCR; TCRdb's copy keeps in-frame clones and lacks some. The sample holds roughly 1,500,000 clones, 95% to 99% seen once. From CD4+ cells came CD45RA+ naive and CD45RA-negative memory subsets. Germline assignment: CDR1 SGHNT and CDR2 YYREEE (reference sequence). The CDR3 covers 15 residues. The V and J ends lost 1 base and 5 bases, in that order; junction bases with no gene match: 6. Sequencing used naive CD4+ T cells sorted from blood. Subset reported: CD45RA+ positively selected. V is TRBV5-4 and J is TRBJ2-1; 7 nucleotides agree with TRBD2. The receptor's source is a man aged 25-45 years in good health. CDR3 sequence reads: CASSLWVGGNNEQFF. CDR3 DNA: TGTGCCAGCAGCTTGTGGGTGGGAGGGAACAATGAGCAGTTCTTC.